The entry that follows covers one T cell receptor beta chain sequence. Looked up from germline, CDR1 is LGHNA and CDR2 is YNFKEQ. Trimming took 0 bases from V and 2 from J, leaving 7 bases between them. This CDR3 is built from 14 residues. This record belongs to a study of blood T cell repertoires in COVID-19. The wider study: Sites in the United States, Italy and Spain provided acute and convalescent COVID-19 samples.

Sequenced by immunoSEQ multiplex PCR; TCRdb stores in-frame clones only, minus some. The sample lists roughly 150,000 clones, approximately 80% occurring once. The origin of this receptor is a man aged 60 to 69 who had recovered from COVID-19. The sequencing sample was made of peripheral blood. V and J are TRBV4-2 and TRBJ2-5; D is undetermined. The chain's CDR3 is CASSQDGQQETQYF. In DNA, the CDR3 is TGTGCCAGCAGCCAAGATGGGCAGCAAGAGACCCAGTACTTC.